This T cell receptor beta chain came from a study of chemoradiotherapy in HPV16-positive cancers. General study findings and limits: During treatment, candidate HPV-specific clones and E7-related motifs expanded in tumor. HPV-specific T cells were functionally defined from only a couple of HPV16-positive patients. HPV-responsive T-cell expansion during chemoradiotherapy was linked to improved recurrence-free survival in HPV16-positive patients.

Germline V gives CDR1 LNHDA, CDR2 SQIVND (reference sequence). V lost 3 bases and J 0 bases, leaving 6 bases between the germline ends. The length of the CDR3 is 14 residues. Profiled with immunoSEQ multiplex PCR; TCRdb holds only in-frame clones, not every one. The profile shows thousands of clones, roughly 83% of them singletons. With regard to this clone: Its target is not known.

The chain has TRBV19 and TRBJ1-3; the D is unclear. Sequencing used tumor tissue, obtained from a patient who underwent chemoradiotherapy. The sequence was collected from a human donor with HPV-associated anogenital cancer. CDR3 in amino acids: CASSIQRSGNTIYF. As DNA, the CDR3 is TGTGCCAGTAGTATTCAGCGCTCTGGAAACACCATATATTTT. The variable domain in full, with the rest retrieved from reference TRBV19 and TRBJ1-3, is DGGITQSPKYLFRKEGQNVTLSCEQNLNHDAMYWYRQDPGQGLRLIYYSQIVNDFQKGDIAEGYSVSREKKESFPLTVTSAQKNPTAFYLCASSIQRSGNTIYFGEGSWLTVV.